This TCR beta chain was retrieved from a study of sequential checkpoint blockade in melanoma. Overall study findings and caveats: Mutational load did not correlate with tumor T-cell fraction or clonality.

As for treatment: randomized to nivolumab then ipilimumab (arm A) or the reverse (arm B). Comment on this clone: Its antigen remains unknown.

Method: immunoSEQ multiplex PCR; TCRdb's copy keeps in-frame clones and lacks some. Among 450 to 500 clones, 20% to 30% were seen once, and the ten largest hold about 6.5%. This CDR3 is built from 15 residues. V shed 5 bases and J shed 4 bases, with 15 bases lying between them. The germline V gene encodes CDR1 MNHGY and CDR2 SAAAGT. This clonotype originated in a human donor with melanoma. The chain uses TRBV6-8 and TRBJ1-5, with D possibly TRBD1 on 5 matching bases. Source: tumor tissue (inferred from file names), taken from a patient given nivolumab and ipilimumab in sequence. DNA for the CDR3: TGTGCCAGCAGTACCCGGGGGGGGGAGAATCAGCCCCAGCATTTT. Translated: CASSTRGGENQPQHF.